These 8 T cell receptor beta chains were all obtained from the same sample, sequenced in a study of blood T cell repertoires in COVID-19. Measured with immunoSEQ multiplex PCR; TCRdb has only the in-frame clones, and not every one. The table includes tens of thousands of clones, approximately 90% detected once. The sequenced sample consisted of peripheral blood. These receptors came from a human donor with active COVID-19. The donor label of this sample is uncertain.

J is TRBJ2-7 and V is TRBV5-1; D may be TRBD2 (5 bases). The CDR3 runs to 14 residues. V shed 0 bases and J shed 3 bases, with 10 bases lying between them. The germline gives CDR1 SGHRS, CDR2 YFSETQ. The CDR3 DNA reads as TGCGCCAGCAGCTTGGAACCGGAGGACTACGAGCAGTACGTC. Its protein product is CASSLEPEDYEQYV.

The chain uses TRBV5-8 and TRBJ2-7; perhaps TRBD1 as D (5 bases). The V gene lost 0 bases and the J gene lost 1 base, with 14 bases spanning the gap. This CDR3 is 16 amino acids long. Germline V gene data show CDR1 as SGHTS and CDR2 as YDEGEE. The chain's CDR3 is CASSLGVTVASYEQYF. The CDR3 coding sequence is TGTGCCAGCAGCTTGGGAGTGACAGTAGCATCCTACGAGCAGTACTTC.

The CDR3, as DNA: TGTGCCAGCAGGCGTTTGGAGGAAAAACTGTTTTTT. It codes for CASRRLEEKLFF. V is TRBV6-6 and J is TRBJ1-4; D is unclear. Germline V gives CDR1 MNHNY, CDR2 SVGAGI (reference sequence). V was shortened by 6 bases and J by 8 bases, with 10 bases between the two germline ends. CDR3 length: 12 residues.

This clone was detected once. The chain carries TRBV5-4 and TRBJ1-2, with 8 bases identical to TRBD1. The CDR3 length is 13 residues. Trimming cost V 4 bases and J 4 bases; bases outside gene matches: 3. Germline assignment: CDR1 SGHNT and CDR2 YYREEE (reference sequence). The DNA for the CDR3 is TGTGCCAGCAGCCCGGGACAGGCCTATGGCTACACCTTC. Amino acid sequence: CASSPGQAYGYTF. Full variable domain (remainder filled in from reference TRBV5-4 and TRBJ1-2): ETGVTQSPTHLIKTRGQQVTLRCSSQSGHNTVSWYQQALGQGPQFIFQYYREEENGRGNFPPRFSGLQFPNYSSELNVNALELDDSALYLCASSPGQAYGYTFGSGTRLTVV.

The CDR3 reads CASSFERGFYNEQFF. CDR3 DNA: TGTGCCAGCAGCTTCGAGCGGGGATTCTACAATGAGCAGTTCTTC. The chain links TRBV11-1 to TRBJ2-1; 7 bases line up with TRBD2. This CDR3 is built from 15 residues. From germline, CDR1 is SGHAT and CDR2 FQDESV (reference sequence). Germline trimming cut 3 bases from V and 3 bases from J; bases unmatched to any gene: 5.

J is TRBJ2-7 and V is TRBV5-1, with 13 bases that match TRBD2. Trimming took 5 bases from V and 4 from J; bases not matched to a gene: 15. The CDR3 totals 18 residues. CDR1 and CDR2 (germline): SGHRS, YFSETQ. The CDR3 loop is CASSSWTSGRDPTYEQYF. The DNA for the CDR3 is TGCGCCAGCAGTTCATGGACTAGCGGGAGAGATCCCACATACGAGCAGTACTTC. Full variable domain (rest looked up from reference TRBV5-1 and TRBJ2-7): KAGVTQTPRYLIKTRGQQVTLSCSPISGHRSVSWYQQTPGQGLQFLFEYFSETQRNKGNFPGRFSGRQFSNSRSEMNVSTLELGDSALYLCASSSWTSGRDPTYEQYFGPGTRLTVT.

CDR3 protein: CASTKGLAGRATNSREQFF. The CDR3 coding sequence is TGTGCCAGCACCAAAGGACTAGCGGGAAGGGCAACAAATTCTCGGGAGCAGTTCTTC. The chain links TRBV6-4 to TRBJ2-1; 12 bases agree with TRBD2. The CDR3 contains 19 residues. Germline CDR1 MRHNA, CDR2 SNTAGT. After removal of 7 bases from V and 10 bases from J, the junction contained 23 bases not matched to a gene.

The chain employs TRBV27 and TRBJ2-2; D is uncertain. Trimming removed 2 bases at V and 10 bases at J, with 8 bases between. CDR1 is MNHEY and CDR2 is SMNVEV in the germline V gene (reference sequence). The CDR3 covers 12 residues. The CDR3 DNA is TGTGCCAGCAGTTTACGAGGTCTGGAGCTGTTTTTT. Amino acid sequence: CASSLRGLELFF.